This T cell receptor beta chain was recorded in a study of tissue T cells after allogeneic stem cell transplantation. V lost 5 bases to trimming and J lost 0 bases; unmatched junction nucleotides: 7. The CDR3 length is 16 residues. Germline-derived CDR1 and CDR2 are LNHDA and SQIVND (reference sequence). Some clones are missing from TCRdb's copy, which holds only in-frame ones; the method was immunoSEQ multiplex PCR. This table has 7,000 or so clones, approximately 50% appearing once. Sequencing used duodenum tissue, obtained at autopsy. The V call is TRBV19, the J call TRBJ2-3; 8 bases align to TRBD2. This clonotype was sampled from a female donor over 55 with lung cancer. The CDR3 spells CASSLRGGRSTDTQYF. DNA for the CDR3: TGTGCCAGTAGTCTACGGGGGGGGCGGAGCACAGATACGCAGTATTTT.